Listed here is a single T cell receptor beta chain. This entry comes from a study of blood T cell repertoires in COVID-19. This CDR3 has 15 residues. The ends were cut back, 1 base at V and 0 bases at J, with 9 bases in the middle. Germline CDR1 and CDR2: KGHSY and FQNENV. Produced via immunoSEQ multiplex PCR; TCRdb's table is partial and in-frame only. There are some 320,000 clones in the sample; over 75% occur only once, and 7.8% lies in the top ten. Input material: peripheral blood. The V call is TRBV16, the J call TRBJ1-2, with unresolved D. This receptor was obtained from a woman in her forties or fifties who had recovered from COVID-19. The CDR3 DNA reads TGTGCCAGCAGCCAATTCGCAGAAGCTAACTATGGCTACACCTTC. Amino acid sequence: CASSQFAEANYGYTF.